Listed below are T cell receptor beta chains from one sample, sequenced in a study of shared clonotypes between healthy human individuals. Only in-frame clones appear in the TCRdb table, and some are missing; sequencing was by immunoSEQ multiplex PCR. Seen here are about 770,000 clones, roughly 72% observed once, and the top ten hold around 1.7%. The sample comprised memory CD4+ T cells sorted from blood. The receptors originated from a woman younger than 45 in good health. CDR3s include the opening cysteine and the closing phenylalanine or tryptophan. A D gene is named only where the DNA matches it firmly. Size is stated for part of the rows, as once, few or many counts, or as a class when the clone is expanded.

V	J	D	size	CDR3	DNA
TRBV15	TRBJ1-4	TRBD1	.	CATSRGEGAVATNEKLFF	TGTGCCACCAGCAGAGGAGAGGGGGCGGTTGCAACTAATGAAAAACTGTTTTTT
TRBV7-9	TRBJ2-1	.	.	CASSYFVNEQFF	TGTGCCAGCAGCTACTTCGTAAATGAGCAGTTCTTC
TRBV2	TRBJ1-1	.	many	CASSVARGEEAFF	TGTGCCAGCAGTGTGGCCAGGGGCGAGGAAGCTTTCTTT
TRBV5-1	TRBJ1-2	.	.	CASRNPEEGVYGYTF	TGCGCCAGCCGCAATCCGGAGGAGGGGGTCTATGGCTACACCTTC
TRBV2	TRBJ2-1	.	once	CASSTQGGTYNEQFF	TGTGCCAGCAGTACGCAAGGAGGAACCTACAATGAGCAGTTCTTC
TRBV18	TRBJ2-7	TRBD1	once	CASSSTGGADYEQYF	TGTGCCAGCTCCTCTACAGGGGGCGCCGATTACGAGCAGTACTTC
TRBV6-1	TRBJ2-5	TRBD2	.	CASAGGPTQYF	TGTGCCAGCGCGGGAGGCCCGACCCAGTACTTC
TRBV5-1	TRBJ2-3	TRBD2	.	CASSLGLAGLSASTDTQYF	TGCGCCAGCAGCTTAGGACTAGCGGGACTATCTGCGAGCACAGATACGCAGTATTTT
TRBV15	TRBJ2-3	TRBD2	.	CATSSGRTSGVDTQYF	TGTGCCACCAGCAGCGGGCGGACTAGCGGCGTAGATACGCAGTATTTT
TRBV5-1	TRBJ1-3	.	.	CASRPGDSGNTIYF	TGCGCCAGCAGGCCCGGGGACTCTGGAAACACCATATATTTT
TRBV7-8	TRBJ2-1	TRBD2	.	CASSLGLAGFYNEQFF	TGTGCCAGCAGCCTGGGACTAGCGGGGTTTTACAATGAGCAGTTCTTC
TRBV11-2	TRBJ2-1	.	.	CASSLVFGVPYNEQFF	TGTGCCAGCAGCTTAGTGTTTGGGGTCCCGTACAATGAGCAGTTCTTC
TRBV28	TRBJ1-5	.	.	CASHPSVGSNQPQHF	TGTGCCAGCCACCCATCCGTCGGGAGCAATCAGCCCCAGCATTTT
TRBV28	TRBJ1-5	.	few	CASTITGIQPQHF	TGTGCCAGCACTATAACCGGAATTCAGCCCCAGCATTTT
TRBV6-4	TRBJ2-5	TRBD2	few	CASSYSRREGQETQYF	TGTGCCAGCAGTTACTCACGGCGGGAGGGACAAGAGACCCAGTACTTC
TRBV6-6	TRBJ1-5	TRBD1	once	CASSIPDRYNQPQHF	TGTGCCAGCAGTATCCCGGACAGGTACAATCAGCCCCAGCATTTT
TRBV18	TRBJ2-1	TRBD2	.	CASSPSQRDNNEQFF	TGTGCCAGCTCACCATCGCAGCGGGATAACAATGAGCAGTTCTTC